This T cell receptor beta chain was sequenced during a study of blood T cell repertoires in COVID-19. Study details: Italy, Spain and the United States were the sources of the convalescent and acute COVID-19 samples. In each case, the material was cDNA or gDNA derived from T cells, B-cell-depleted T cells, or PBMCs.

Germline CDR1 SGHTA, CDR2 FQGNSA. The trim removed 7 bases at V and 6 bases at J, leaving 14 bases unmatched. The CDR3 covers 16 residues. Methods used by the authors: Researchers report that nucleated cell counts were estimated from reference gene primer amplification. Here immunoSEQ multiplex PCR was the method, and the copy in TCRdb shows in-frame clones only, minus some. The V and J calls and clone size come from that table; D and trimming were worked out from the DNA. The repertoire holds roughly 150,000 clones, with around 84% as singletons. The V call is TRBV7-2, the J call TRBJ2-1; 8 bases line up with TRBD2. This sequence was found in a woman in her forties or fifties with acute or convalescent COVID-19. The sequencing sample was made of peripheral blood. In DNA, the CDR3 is TGTGCCAGCAACATGAGGGGAGCGGGAGCAGGCAATGAGCAGTTCTTC. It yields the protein CASNMRGAGAGNEQFF.